The clone carrying this T cell receptor (beta chain) is large (0.1 to 1%) within its sample. What it binds is unknown. The V end lost 0 bases, the J end lost 0 bases, and 9 bases lay between the germline ends. The germline V gene has CDR1 DFQATT and CDR2 SNEGSKA (reference sequence). The CDR3 consists of 15 residues. The sample is drawn from a study of circulating CD8 cells and anti-PD-1 response in melanoma. Using around 14 ng of total RNA, TCR libraries were made with the QIAseq Immune Repertoire TCR panel. TCRdb re-called the reads with MiXCR, one entry per CDR3 protein. Of a few hundred distinct CDR3 sequences listed, around 9.3% are singletons. General observations from the study: DNEG was most diverse; TIGIT repertoires were least diverse. Replicates were generally not done for experiments. Some patients were treatment-naive; others were previously treated.

From live CD3+CD8+TCRalphabeta+ cells, four PD-1 and/or TIGIT subsets were sorted. The V gene is TRBV20-1, the J gene TRBJ1-3; D is unresolved. The clonotype originates from a human donor with melanoma. Specimen: CD8+ T cells from PBMCs, collected at baseline or after one month of anti-PD-1 therapy (not recorded which). The CDR3 is CSARDDTRSGNTIYF. The CDR3 DNA follows: TGCAGTGCTAGAGATGACACCCGCTCTGGAAACACCATATATTTT.